The 10 T cell receptor beta chains reported below all come from one sample, sequenced in a study of CD8+CD57+ T cells in acquired aplastic anemia. Profiling of TCR beta VDJ combinations and CDR3 sequences used genomic DNA as template. TCRdb reprocessed the reads with MiXCR, giving one entry per CDR3 protein. The table shows around 79,000 distinct CDR3 sequences, with roughly 70% occurring only once. Only patients with CD8+CD57+ cell expansion on flow cytometry were chosen for sequencing. Sequencing used sorted CD4+, CD8+, or CD8+CD57+ T cells (not recorded which) from PBMCs. The receptors come from a human donor with aplastic anemia.

This clonotype appeared a single time. The rearrangement joins TRBV20-1 to TRBJ2-7; 7 bases align to TRBD1. Looked up from germline, CDR1 is DFQATT and CDR2 is SNEGSKA (reference sequence). J gave up 2 bases and V 3 bases, and 4 bases lay outside the gene matches. The CDR3 is made up of 13 amino acids. CDR3 in amino acids: CSASSDRAYEQYF. DNA of the CDR3: TGCAGTGCTAGCAGTGACAGGGCCTACGAGCAGTACTTC.

This clonotype was detected only a few times. V is TRBV25-1 and J is TRBJ1-4; possibly TRBD1 for D (6 bases). From germline, CDR1 is MGHDK and CDR2 SYGVNS. Trimming shortened V by 2 bases and J by 5 bases, and 12 bases separated the two germline ends. There are 15 residues in the CDR3. CDR3 loop: CASSETGIFNEKLFF. The CDR3 DNA follows: TGTGCCAGCAGTGAAACAGGGATCTTCAATGAAAAACTGTTTTTT.

Many counts were recorded for this clonotype. The chain links TRBV11-2 to TRBJ2-1; 7 bases align to TRBD1. After removal of 3 bases from V and 5 bases from J, the junction contained 7 bases not matched to a gene. The germline gives CDR1 SGHAT, CDR2 FQNNGV. This CDR3 is built from 15 residues. CDR3 residues: CASSFRQGTNNEQFF. The CDR3 bases are TGTGCCAGCAGCTTCAGACAGGGAACCAACAATGAGCAGTTCTTC.

A few counts support this clonotype. J is TRBJ2-7 and V is TRBV20-1; 9 bases align to TRBD1. The germline CDR1 and CDR2 sequences are DFQATT and SNEGSKA (reference sequence). The CDR3 consists of 15 residues. Trimming cost V 2 bases and J 4 bases; bases outside gene matches: 9. In DNA form, the CDR3 reads TGCAGTGCTAGAAGGCCCGGACAGGGGAGGTACGAGCAGTACTTC. As protein: CSARRPGQGRYEQYF.

This clonotype was observed many times. The chain is built from TRBV20-1 and TRBJ1-1; no clear D gene. The CDR3 contains 14 residues. V gave up 1 base and J gave up 7 bases, with 16 bases separating them. Per germline, CDR1 DFQATT and CDR2 SNEGSKA (reference sequence). The CDR3 reads CSARVFGLSVEAFF. The CDR3 DNA reads TGCAGTGCTAGAGTTTTTGGATTATCGGTTGAAGCTTTCTTT.

This chain joins TRBV19 and TRBJ2-5; 7 bases fit TRBD1. J lost 2 bases, V lost 3 bases, and 3 bases had no gene match. The CDR3 runs 14 residues. Germline assignment: CDR1 LNHDA and CDR2 SQIVND (reference sequence). CDR3 sequence reads: CASSIWGQQETQYF. The CDR3 nucleotides read TGTGCCAGTAGTATTTGGGGACAGCAAGAGACCCAGTACTTC.

About this clonotype itself: This could be a read error, since a much larger clone is one nucleotide away. The rearrangement joins TRBV9 to TRBJ2-5; 9 bases are a match to TRBD2. This CDR3 has 16 amino acids. Germline CDR1 reads SGDLS; CDR2 reads YYNGEE. The CDR3 region is CAGSVVASGNQETQYF. In nucleotides, the CDR3 is TGTGCCGGCAGCGTAGTCGCTAGCGGGAACCAAGAGACCCAGTACTTC.

The chain uses TRBV29-1 and TRBJ2-5, with 7 bases lining up with TRBD1. Trimming at V came to 8 bases and at J to 5 bases, leaving 11 bases not matched to a gene. The CDR3 runs to 13 residues. Germline CDR1 reads SQVTM; CDR2 reads ANQGSEA. CDR3 residues: CSSATGPVETQYF. DNA for the CDR3: TGCAGCTCTGCGACAGGGCCGGTGGAGACCCAGTACTTC. Using reference TRBV29-1 and TRBJ2-5 for the parts outside the CDR3, the full variable domain is SAVISQKPSRDICQRGTSLTIQCQVDSQVTMMFWYRQQPGQSLTLIATANQGSEATYESGFVIDKFPISRPNLTFSTLTVSNMSPEDSSIYLCSSATGPVETQYFGPGTRLLVL.

CDR3 sequence (DNA): TGTGCCAGCAGCTTCGGTTTCGGGGCAGAGCAAGAGACCCAGTACTTC. This codes for CASSFGFGAEQETQYF. This chain links TRBV7-8 with TRBJ2-5, with D possibly called TRBD1 or TRBD2 (5 bases each). The germline V and J ends were trimmed by 3 bases and 2 bases, with 16 bases remaining between them. Germline V lookup: CDR1 SGHVS, CDR2 FQNEAQ. The CDR3 is 16 amino acids.

This clonotype was seen only once. J is TRBJ1-2 and V is TRBV10-3; TRBD1 might be the D (6 bases). The CDR3 loop spans 13 amino acids. The germline V gene has CDR1 ENHRY and CDR2 SYGVKD. Trimming stripped 2 bases from V and 4 bases from J, with 8 bases between. The CDR3 region has the DNA TGTGCCATCAGTGAGGCAGGGGCCTATGGCTACACCTTC. Its protein is CAISEAGAYGYTF.